This T cell receptor beta chain was found in a study of cytomegalovirus exposure and HLA in healthy donors. Note on this clone: Its specificity is unknown.

CDR1 and CDR2 (germline): SGHDT, YYEEEE. V gave up 4 bases and J gave up 2 bases, with 15 bases separating them. CDR3 length: 16 amino acids. 60 Vbeta and 13 Jbeta primers were used in PCR. In the original processing: Later reanalysis found approximately 76 million unique TCR beta chains, around 10 million of them shared. TCRdb's copy holds only in-frame clones and misses some; the assay was immunoSEQ multiplex PCR. V and J calls plus clone size are reproduced from that table; the DNA served to infer D and trimming. The profile shows 100,000 to 150,000 clones, approximately 80% of them singletons. Study-wide findings and caveats: As was reported, the classifier diagnosed cytomegalovirus status with high specificity and sensitivity. The investigators catalogued some 150 TCR beta chains as cytomegalovirus-associated. Most of the CMV-associated TCR beta chains (in a later analysis) appeared to be HLA-restricted.

This TCR was recovered from a woman aged 40 to 49 in good health and CMV-seronegative. The chain couples TRBV5-6 to TRBJ2-2; possible D gene TRBD2, 7 bases. The sequenced material came from PBMCs. DNA of the CDR3: TGTGCCAGCAGCCGCCGGGGGGCCCTTAACACCGGGGAGCTGTTTTTT. Its protein is CASSRRGALNTGELFF.